A single sample gave rise to the 29 T cell receptor beta chains below, sequenced in a study of human T cells and chemical hapten exposure. TCRdb recomputed calls from the RACE reads with MiXCR, one row per CDR3 protein. Here the sample spans more than 250,000 distinct CDR3 sequences, around 9.3% being singletons. The time point: pre-sensitization, week 0. Treatment indicated: therapeutic diphenylcyclopropenone sensitization with weekly scalp DPC. Sequencing was performed on whole blood, taken in connection with sensitization to the hapten diphenylcyclopropenone (DPC). The receptor set was obtained from a woman in her forties with alopecia areata. Some clones in this sample may be carry-over from other donors' samples.

This clonotype has a handful of counts. The chain joins TRBV5-1 to TRBJ2-7, with 7 bases lining up with TRBD1. CDR3 size: 13 residues. Germline CDR1 SGHRS, CDR2 YFSETQ. V shed 4 bases and J 2 bases; nucleotides not matched to a gene: 3. The CDR3 DNA reads TGCGCCAGCAGCGAGACAGGGACCTACGAGCAGTACTTC. This sequence encodes CASSETGTYEQYF.

Only a few counts were recorded for this clonotype. This chain connects TRBV20-1 to TRBJ1-4, with a possible D match to TRBD1 (5 bases). V was shortened by 0 bases and J by 6 bases, with 17 bases between the two germline ends. The germline V gene encodes CDR1 DFQATT and CDR2 SNEGSKA (reference sequence). The CDR3 spans 16 residues. Here the CDR3 DNA reads TGCAGTGCTAGAGACCCTATGGGACGGGGGTATGAAAAACTGTTTTTT. Encoded protein: CSARDPMGRGYEKLFF.

This clonotype came up a few times. This chain links TRBV10-3 with TRBJ2-1; 7 bases agree with TRBD1. The CDR3 sequence is 13 residues long. Germline V lookup: CDR1 ENHRY, CDR2 SYGVKD. With 5 bases clipped from V and 12 bases from J, the junction kept 10 bases outside the gene matches. CDR3: CAISRTGENVQFF. As DNA, the CDR3 is TGTGCCATCAGTCGGACAGGAGAAAACGTGCAGTTCTTC.

This clonotype showed up just a few times. The chain combines TRBV7-6 with TRBJ2-3; TRBD2 agrees at 10 bases. Germline values: CDR1 SGHVS, CDR2 FNYEAQ. This CDR3 region has 17 residues. Trimming cost V 5 bases and J 2 bases; bases outside gene matches: 10. The CDR3 bases are TGTGCCAGCAGCCCCGGACTAGCGGCACTCAACACAGATACGCAGTATTTT. Translating gives CASSPGLAALNTDTQYF.

CDR3 in amino acids: CASSSTEEGEKLFF. The CDR3 nucleotides are TGTGCCAGCAGCTCCACGGAGGAAGGTGAAAAACTGTTTTTT. V and J are TRBV7-9 and TRBJ1-4, with no clear D. CDR3 length: 14 residues. With 4 bases removed from V and 7 bases from J, the gap between germline ends came to 13 bases. Per the germline V gene, CDR1 is SEHNR and CDR2 is FQNEAQ (reference sequence). Variable domain in full (rest from reference TRBV7-9 and TRBJ1-4): DTGVSQNPRHKITKRGQNVTFRCDPISEHNRLYWYRQTLGQGPEFLTYFQNEAQLEKSRLLSDRFSAERPKGSFSTLEIQRTEQGDSAMYLCASSSTEEGEKLFFGSGTQLSVL.

A note on this clonotype: An end of the junction differs from the germline gene, which may be a read error. The chain joins TRBV6-2 or TRBV6-3 to TRBJ1-6, with 7 bases fitting TRBD1. The germline CDR1 and CDR2 sequences are MNHEY and SVGEGT. The CDR3 contains 14 residues. CDR3 DNA sequence: TGTGCCAGCAGCATTACAGGGGTAAATTCACCCCTCGACTTT. Residues: CASSITGVNSPLDF.

This clonotype was observed at least ten times. V is TRBV7-9 and J is TRBJ2-3, with D hard to call. Deletions cut 5 bases from V and 1 base from J, with 7 bases between. The CDR3 runs 13 residues. Germline V lookup: CDR1 SEHNR, CDR2 FQNEAQ (reference sequence). The CDR3, as DNA: TGTGCCAGCAGCAGGATGGGCACAGATACGCAGTATTTT. It codes for CASSRMGTDTQYF.

In its sample, this clonotype was seen many times. The rearrangement joins TRBV7-2 to TRBJ2-2; D perhaps matches TRBD1 (6 bases). V was shortened by 4 bases and J by 7 bases, with 7 bases between the two germline ends. The CDR3 contains 12 residues. Germline loops: CDR1 SGHTA, CDR2 FQGNSA. Here the CDR3 DNA reads TGTGCCAGCAGCTCGGACAGCGGGGAGCTGTTTTTT. Translation gives CASSSDSGELFF.

The table lists this clonotype with a few counts. The chain employs TRBV5-1 and TRBJ2-5; 7 nucleotides line up with TRBD2. Per the germline V gene, CDR1 is SGHRS and CDR2 is YFSETQ. This CDR3 is built from 14 residues. J gave up 4 bases and V 0 bases, and 3 bases lay outside the gene matches. The CDR3 DNA reads as TGCGCCAGCAGCTTGGGGTCTAGCGGAGAGACCCAGTACTTC. Protein product: CASSLGSSGETQYF.

The genes are TRBV9 and TRBJ2-3; D remains ambiguous. This CDR3 is 15 amino acids long. Germline lookup yields CDR1 SGDLS and CDR2 YYNGEE. The V end was cut by 1 base, the J end by 0 bases, with 9 bases between. The CDR3 loop reads CASSVTSISTDTQYF. CDR3 DNA sequence: TGTGCCAGCAGCGTAACGTCCATAAGCACAGATACGCAGTATTTT.

In this sample, this clonotype turned up a few times. The gene calls are TRBV6-2 or TRBV6-3 and TRBJ1-5, with D perhaps matching TRBD1 (5 bases). Germline CDR1 reads MNHEY; CDR2 reads SVGEGT. V lost 2 bases, J lost 4 bases, and 12 bases lay in between. CDR3 length equals 15 residues. The CDR3 spells CASSYRRGDNQPQHF. CDR3 nucleotides: TGTGCCAGCAGTTACCGAAGGGGTGATAATCAGCCCCAGCATTTT.

In this sample, this clonotype turned up a few times. This chain joins TRBV28 and TRBJ2-1, with 9 bases that match TRBD1. Germline trimming cut 6 bases from V and 0 bases from J; bases unmatched to any gene: 12. The V gene's germline CDR1 is MDHEN and CDR2 SYDVKM. CDR3 size: 18 residues. CDR3 amino acids: CASSPRPGTGSSYNEQFF. The CDR3 region has the DNA TGTGCCAGCAGCCCACGTCCCGGGACAGGGAGCTCCTACAATGAGCAGTTCTTC.

In this sample, this clonotype turned up a few times. The junction departs from the called germline gene at one end, perhaps through a read error. This chain uses TRBV5-6 with TRBJ1-1; D perhaps matches TRBD1 (6 bases). Germline CDR1 SGHDT, CDR2 YYEEEE. The CDR3 sequence is 13 residues long. CDR3: CVSSLAGQPQAFF. The DNA of the CDR3 is TGTGTCAGCAGCTTGGCTGGACAGCCTCAAGCTTTCTTT.

In its sample, this clonotype was seen many times. CDR3 DNA: TGTGCCAGCAGTTTATTCCGGGAGAATACGCAGTATTTT. Its translation: CASSLFRENTQYF. V usage is TRBV12-3 or TRBV12-4 and J usage is TRBJ2-3; TRBD2 might be the D (6 bases). V was pared by 2 bases and J by 7 bases, with 10 bases between. The CDR3 totals 13 residues.

The V call is TRBV6-2 or TRBV6-3, the J call TRBJ2-3; TRBD2 agrees at 7 bases. The CDR3 is 14 amino acids. V dropped 9 bases and J dropped 0; count of bases not matched to a gene: 6. The germline V gene has CDR1 MNHEY and CDR2 SVGEGT. CDR3 nucleotides: TGTGCCAGTTTAAGCGGGATTAGCACAGATACGCAGTATTTT. Translated, it gives CASLSGISTDTQYF.

This chain connects TRBV3-1 to TRBJ2-7, with 8 bases lining up with TRBD2. Germline V gene data show CDR1 as LGHDT and CDR2 as YNNKEL (reference sequence). The J segment lost 3 bases and the V segment lost 4 bases, leaving 8 bases of the junction unmatched. CDR3 length equals 15 residues. The CDR3 loop reads CASSPGTRANYEQYF. CDR3 sequence (DNA): TGTGCCAGCAGCCCGGGGACTAGGGCGAACTACGAGCAGTACTTC.

This chain joins TRBV5-6 and TRBJ2-7, with TRBD1 matching over 10 bases. CDR1 is SGHDT, CDR2 YYEEEE, per germline. The V gene end was trimmed by 0 bases and the J gene end by 2 bases; junction bases not matched to a gene: 5. The CDR3 runs to 16 residues. CDR3 sequence reads: CASSLVRGQGTYEQYF. The CDR3, as DNA: TGTGCCAGCAGCTTGGTTCGGGGACAGGGGACCTACGAGCAGTACTTC.

This clonotype was detected ten times or more. As DNA, the CDR3 is TGTGCCAGCAGTTCCACAGGGGGCGGGCAGCCCCAGCATTTT. Its translation: CASSSTGGGQPQHF. The chain combines TRBV28 with TRBJ1-5; 9 bases are a match to TRBD1. CDR1 is MDHEN and CDR2 is SYDVKM in the germline V gene. The junction had 5 bases not matched to a gene; V was cut back by 4 bases and J by 7 bases. The CDR3 sequence is 14 residues long.

This clonotype was seen a handful of times. The CDR3 loop reads CASSSTKGQGVLSGANVLTF. In DNA form, the CDR3 reads TGTGCCAGCAGTTCAACTAAGGGACAGGGGGTTCTCTCTGGGGCCAACGTCCTGACTTTC. The rearrangement joins TRBV28 to TRBJ2-6; 11 nucleotides align to TRBD1. Germline CDR1 and CDR2: MDHEN and SYDVKM. V lost 4 bases and J lost 0; bases outside the gene matches: 11. There are 20 residues in the CDR3.

V and J are TRBV4-1 and TRBJ2-6; no reliable D call. The germline gives CDR1 MGHRA, CDR2 YSYEKL. The CDR3 is made up of 16 amino acids. Trimming removed 1 base at V and 7 bases at J, with 14 bases between. CDR3 nucleotide sequence: TGCGCCAGCAGCCAAGTTCCGACGACCAGAGCCAACGTCCTGACTTTC. Its protein product is CASSQVPTTRANVLTF.

The rearrangement uses TRBV9 and TRBJ1-1, with TRBD1 as a possible D gene (6 bases). From germline, CDR1 is SGDLS and CDR2 YYNGEE. The CDR3 is 14 residues long. Trimming pared 0 bases from V and 5 bases from J, leaving 11 bases between. The CDR3, as DNA: TGTGCCAGCAGCGTAGATTGGGGACAAACTGAAGCTTTCTTT. It codes for CASSVDWGQTEAFF.

In this sample, this clonotype turned up once. It may be a read error: a sequence one base away is much more abundant. V gene TRBV6-4 combines with J gene TRBJ2-7, with 7 bases that match TRBD2. The CDR3 extends over 15 amino acids. V shed 3 bases and J 2 bases; nucleotides not matched to a gene: 7. Germline lookup yields CDR1 MRHNA and CDR2 SNTAGT. The CDR3 region is CASSEFAGATYEQYF. CDR3 DNA: TGTGCCAGCAGTGAATTTGCGGGAGCCACCTACGAGCAGTACTTC.

CDR3 DNA sequence: TGTGCCAGCAGTTACTCGGAACTACTGGGCACCGGGGAGCTGTTTTTT. Its protein is CASSYSELLGTGELFF. J is TRBJ2-2 and V is TRBV6-5; no firm D call. V lost 0 bases and J 4 bases, leaving 12 bases between the germline ends. Germline CDR1 is MNHEY and CDR2 is SVGAGI. The CDR3 has 16 amino acids.

There are a few counts of this clonotype. The chain links TRBV6-2 or TRBV6-3 to TRBJ1-1; maybe TRBD1 (6 bases). Germline V lookup: CDR1 MNHEY, CDR2 SVGEGT. This CDR3 has 14 residues. The germline V and J ends were trimmed by 8 bases and 0 bases, with 13 bases remaining between them. CDR3 residues: CASGLQGMNTEAFF. CDR3 coding DNA: TGTGCCAGCGGATTACAGGGCATGAACACTGAAGCTTTCTTT.

The chain has TRBV18 and TRBJ1-1; maybe TRBD1 (6 bases). The V and J ends lost 0 bases and 11 bases respectively, with 22 bases between them. The CDR3 has 16 residues. Germline V gives CDR1 KGHSH, CDR2 LQKENI. The CDR3 nucleotides read TGTGCCAGCTCACCACCGAACTACCGACAGGTGGGGGATGCTTTCTTT. It specifies CASSPPNYRQVGDAFF.

The rearrangement links TRBV6-2 or TRBV6-3 to TRBJ1-1; possibly TRBD1 for D (6 bases). Trimming left V 10 bases short and J 4 bases short, with 19 bases between. Germline CDR1 and CDR2: MNHEY and SVGEGT. The length of the CDR3 is 14 residues. CDR3 DNA sequence: TGTGCCACCGAGCTCCAGAACAGGGTCACTGAAGCTTTCTTT. Protein: CATELQNRVTEAFF.

This clonotype was seen ten or more times. The chain carries TRBV29-1 and TRBJ1-4, with D unclear. CDR1 is SQVTM and CDR2 is ANQGSEA in the germline V gene. The V end was cut by 3 bases, the J end by 14 bases, with 13 bases between. The CDR3 covers 11 residues. The CDR3 DNA is TGCAGCGTTGAGGGCCCTCGGCGTCTGTTTTTT. It codes for CSVEGPRRLFF.

The sample holds a few counts of this clonotype. The chain links TRBV6-2 or TRBV6-3 to TRBJ1-5; the D gene is possibly TRBD1 (5 bases). Germline-derived CDR1 and CDR2 are MNHEY and SVGEGT. CDR3 size: 17 residues. Trimming pared 6 bases from V and 1 base from J, leaving 19 bases between. The CDR3 DNA sequence: TGTGCCAGCAGATCCGGGACCTCTATTGGGAGCAATCAGCCCCAGCATTTT. It codes for CASRSGTSIGSNQPQHF.

DNA for the CDR3: TGCAGCGCCCGGACAGCCCAAGAGACCCAGTACTTC. This gives the protein CSARTAQETQYF. V usage is TRBV29-1 and J usage is TRBJ2-5; TRBD1 is a possible D gene (6 bases). V shed 7 bases and J shed 1 base, with 10 bases lying between them. The CDR3 loop spans 12 amino acids. Germline values: CDR1 SQVTM, CDR2 ANQGSEA. Full variable domain (outside the CDR3, taken from reference TRBV29-1 and TRBJ2-5): SAVISQKPSRDICQRGTSLTIQCQVDSQVTMMFWYRQQPGQSLTLIATANQGSEATYESGFVIDKFPISRPNLTFSTLTVSNMSPEDSSIYLCSARTAQETQYFGPGTRLLVL.